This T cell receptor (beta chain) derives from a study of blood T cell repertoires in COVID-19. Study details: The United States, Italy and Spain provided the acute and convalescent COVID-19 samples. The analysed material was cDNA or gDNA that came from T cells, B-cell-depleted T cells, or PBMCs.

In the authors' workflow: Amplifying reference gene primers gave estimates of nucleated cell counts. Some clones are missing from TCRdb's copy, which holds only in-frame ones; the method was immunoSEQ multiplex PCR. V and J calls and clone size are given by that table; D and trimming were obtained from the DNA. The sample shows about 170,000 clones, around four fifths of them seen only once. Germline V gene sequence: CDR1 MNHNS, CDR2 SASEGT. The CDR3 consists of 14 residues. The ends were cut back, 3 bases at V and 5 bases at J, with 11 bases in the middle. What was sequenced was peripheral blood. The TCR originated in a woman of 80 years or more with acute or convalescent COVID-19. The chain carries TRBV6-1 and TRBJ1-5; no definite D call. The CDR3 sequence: CASSDGPYDQPQHF. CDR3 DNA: TGTGCCAGCAGTGATGGCCCTTATGATCAGCCCCAGCATTTT.